This section outlines one T cell receptor (beta chain) sequence together with its context. Additional DNA sequences in this sample encode the identical CDR3. The CDR3 runs to 14 residues. CDR1 KGHSH and CDR2 LQKENI come from the germline V gene. Trimming pared 2 bases from V and 4 bases from J, leaving 11 bases between. These data belong to a study of shared clonotypes between healthy human individuals. The data were produced by immunoSEQ multiplex PCR, yet TCRdb's version contains in-frame clones alone and is incomplete. Of roughly 2 million clones listed, roughly 94% are singletons. Sequencing input: naive CD4+ T cells sorted from blood. Indicated subset: CD45RA+ positively selected. The V gene is TRBV18, the J gene TRBJ1-1; D not certain. The receptor was isolated from a man aged 18 to 29 in good health. Here the CDR3 reads CASSPTGRSTEAFF. Here the CDR3 DNA reads TGTGCCAGCTCACCAACTGGGAGGAGCACTGAAGCTTTCTTT. The variable domain in full, completed from reference TRBV18 and TRBJ1-1, reads NAGVMQNPRHLVRRRGQEARLRCSPMKGHSHVYWYRQLPEEGLKFMVYLQKENIIDESGMPKERFSAEFPKEGPSILRIQQVVRGDSAAYFCASSPTGRSTEAFFGQGTRLTVV.